The next 20 T cell receptor beta chains were all read from a single sample in a study of blood T cell repertoires in COVID-19. Clones were sequenced by immunoSEQ multiplex PCR, and TCRdb holds only the in-frame ones, with some missing. Here the sample spans 150,000 to 200,000 clones, roughly 89% being singletons. Sequencing was done on a sample of peripheral blood. The receptors shown here come from a man younger than 35 with active or convalescent COVID-19.

The rearrangement joins TRBV3-1 (or the pseudogene TRBV3-2) to TRBJ1-5; D remains ambiguous. The V end was cut by 1 base, the J end by 6 bases, with 4 bases between. The germline V gene has CDR1 LGHDT and CDR2 YNNKEL (reference sequence). The CDR3 is 12 residues long. In DNA form, the CDR3 reads TGTGCCAGCAGCCAAGTCGGTCAGCCCCAGCATTTT. Protein sequence: CASSQVGQPQHF.

The gene calls are TRBV10-3 and TRBJ1-1, with D possibly TRBD1 on 5 matching bases. The germline V and J ends were trimmed by 4 bases and 7 bases, with 16 bases remaining between them. The CDR3 has 14 residues. Germline V gene data show CDR1 as ENHRY and CDR2 as SYGVKD. This chain's CDR3 is CAISGGEGTIEAFF. DNA of the CDR3: TGTGCCATCAGTGGGGGGGAGGGAACGATTGAAGCTTTCTTT.

The V and J genes are TRBV5-1 and TRBJ1-1, with D maybe TRBD1 (5 bases). V lost 5 bases and J lost 1, with 9 bases in between. The CDR3 runs to 13 residues. CDR1 and CDR2 (germline): SGHRS, YFSETQ. CDR3 residues: CASRTARNTEAFF. The CDR3 DNA is TGCGCCAGCAGGACAGCTAGGAACACTGAAGCTTTCTTT.

The V call is TRBV6-1, the J call TRBJ1-5; tentatively, D is TRBD1 (6 bases). Germline assignment: CDR1 MNHNS and CDR2 SASEGT. V was clipped by 4 bases and J by 4 bases, with 17 bases between them. The CDR3 length is 16 residues. The DNA of the CDR3 is TGTGCCAGCAGTGCCCTCGCAGGGGTCGGGAATCAGCCCCAGCATTTT. Translated, it gives CASSALAGVGNQPQHF.

The chain employs TRBV6-2 or TRBV6-3 and TRBJ1-6; D is ambiguous. The CDR3 has 12 amino acids. Germline V gene data show CDR1 as MNHEY and CDR2 as SVGEGT. Trimming cost V 6 bases and J 4 bases, with 4 bases left between them. CDR3 loop: CASSVYNSPLHF. CDR3 coding DNA: TGTGCCAGCAGCGTATATAATTCACCCCTCCACTTT.

V gene TRBV3-1 (or the pseudogene TRBV3-2) combines with J gene TRBJ2-5, with D uncertain. The CDR3 totals 14 residues. Germline assignment: CDR1 LGHDT and CDR2 YNNKEL (reference sequence). V gave up 4 bases and J gave up 5 bases, with 14 bases separating them. The CDR3 reads CASSPSGLAETQYF. The CDR3 coding sequence is TGTGCCAGCAGCCCATCCGGGTTGGCGGAGACCCAGTACTTC.

The chain uses TRBV14 and TRBJ1-1, with D tentatively TRBD1 (5 bases). Trimming stripped 6 bases from V and 9 bases from J, with 17 bases between. This CDR3 is built from 13 residues. In germline, CDR1 is SGHDN, CDR2 FVKESK. CDR3 DNA sequence: TGTGCCAGCAGTCAGCTACTCCAGGGAAAAGCTTTCTTT. Translated: CASSQLLQGKAFF. The full variable domain, with the rest looked up from reference TRBV14 and TRBJ1-1, is EAGVTQFPSHSVIEKGQTVTLRCDPISGHDNLYWYRRVMGKEIKFLLHFVKESKQDESGMPNNRFLAERTGGTYSTLKVQPAELEDSGVYFCASSQLLQGKAFFGQGTRLTVV.

This rearrangement joins TRBV14 to TRBJ1-1; 12 nucleotides match TRBD1. This CDR3 is built from 16 residues. Trimming at V came to 4 bases and at J to 5 bases, leaving 8 bases not matched to a gene. Germline-derived CDR1 and CDR2 are SGHDN and FVKESK. The CDR3 spells CASSPGDRGRWTEAFF. For the CDR3, the DNA is TGTGCCAGCAGCCCTGGGGACAGGGGGCGATGGACTGAAGCTTTCTTT.

This chain connects TRBV5-1 to TRBJ2-3; 11 nucleotides match TRBD1. V lost 4 bases and J lost 5; bases outside the gene matches: 6. The CDR3 totals 15 residues. Germline-derived CDR1 and CDR2 are SGHRS and YFSETQ. Here the CDR3 reads CASSGDRGSKDTQYF. The CDR3 DNA reads TGCGCCAGCAGCGGGGACAGGGGGTCGAAAGATACGCAGTATTTT.

The gene calls are TRBV6-5 and TRBJ2-2, with D maybe TRBD2 (6 bases). CDR1 is MNHEY and CDR2 is SVGAGI in the germline V gene. The CDR3 sequence is 13 residues long. With 7 bases removed from V and 8 bases from J, the gap between germline ends came to 14 bases. The CDR3 loop is CASTSEEGGELFF. As DNA, the CDR3 is TGTGCCAGCACCTCGGAGGAGGGGGGGGAGCTGTTTTTT.

V is TRBV6-1 and J is TRBJ2-2; no definite D call. The CDR3 contains 12 residues. Trimming took 2 bases from V and 7 from J, leaving 5 bases between them. Germline CDR1 is MNHNS and CDR2 is SASEGT. Written as DNA, the CDR3 is TGTGCCAGCAGTGAACTGCGCGGGGAGCTGTTTTTT. Translated: CASSELRGELFF.

This clone was detected only once. The chain is built from TRBV30 and TRBJ1-1; D is unclear. Trimming pared 2 bases from V and 1 base from J, leaving 5 bases between. Germline V lookup: CDR1 GTSNPN, CDR2 SVGIG (reference sequence). The CDR3 sequence is 12 residues long. The DNA of the CDR3 is TGTGCCTGGAGTCTAGGGAACACTGAAGCTTTCTTT. It yields the protein CAWSLGNTEAFF.

The chain combines TRBV6-5 with TRBJ2-7; 8 bases align to TRBD1. Germline V gene data show CDR1 as MNHEY and CDR2 as SVGAGI. V lost 6 bases and J lost 3; bases outside the gene matches: 7. The CDR3 is 14 residues long. CDR3 loop: CASSATTGDYEQYV. The DNA for the CDR3 is TGTGCCAGCAGCGCAACGACAGGGGACTACGAGCAGTACGTC.

V is TRBV3-1 (or the pseudogene TRBV3-2) and J is TRBJ2-2; TRBD2 matches at 12 bases. J was trimmed by 5 bases and V by 5 bases; bases with no gene match: 12. CDR1 is LGHDT and CDR2 is YNNKEL in the germline V gene (reference sequence). This CDR3 is 18 amino acids long. The CDR3 nucleotides read TGTGCCAGCAGCTCGACAAGACCACTAGCGGGAGGTACCGGGGAGCTGTTTTTT. This translates into CASSSTRPLAGGTGELFF.

This CDR3 reads CASSPVTSGDYNEQFF. CDR3 nucleotides: TGTGCCAGCTCACCGGTGACTAGCGGGGACTACAATGAGCAGTTCTTC. This chain joins TRBV18 and TRBJ2-1; TRBD2 aligns across 11 bases. CDR3 length equals 16 residues. Germline V gives CDR1 KGHSH, CDR2 LQKENI. The V segment lost 3 bases and the J segment 3 bases; nucleotides outside the gene matches: 4.

A single count supports this clone. The chain uses TRBV7-2 and TRBJ2-1, with 10 nucleotides matching TRBD2. V was pared by 5 bases and J by 7 bases, with 5 bases of the junction left unmatched. There are 14 residues in the CDR3. Germline V gene data show CDR1 as SGHTA and CDR2 as FQGNSA. CDR3 DNA sequence: TGTGCCAGCAGCCCCTCTAGCGGGAGTAATGAGCAGTTCTTC. Translated, it gives CASSPSSGSNEQFF.

This chain connects TRBV27 to TRBJ2-1; TRBD2 aligns across 8 bases. Trimming cost V 1 base and J 3 bases; bases outside gene matches: 11. CDR3 size: 18 residues. Germline CDR1 and CDR2: MNHEY and SMNVEV (reference sequence). The CDR3 reads CASSLFPILTSGYNEQFF. CDR3 bases: TGTGCCAGCAGTTTATTCCCCATATTAACTAGCGGCTACAATGAGCAGTTCTTC.

The chain joins TRBV30 to TRBJ1-4, with 7 positions matching TRBD1. The V gene end was trimmed by 2 bases and the J gene end by 2 bases; junction bases not matched to a gene: 8. In germline, CDR1 is GTSNPN, CDR2 SVGIG (reference sequence). The CDR3 totals 16 residues. In DNA form, the CDR3 reads TGTGCCTGGAGTTCGACAGGGTTGGCGACTAATGAAAAACTGTTTTTT. As protein: CAWSSTGLATNEKLFF. The full variable domain, in which reference TRBV30 and TRBJ1-4 provide the parts outside the CDR3, is SQTIHQWPATLVQPVGSPLSLECTVEGTSNPNLYWYRQAAGRGLQLLFYSVGIGQISSEVPQNLSASRPQDRQFILSSKKLLLSDSGFYLCAWSSTGLATNEKLFFGSGTQLSVL.

This chain connects TRBV4-1 to TRBJ2-7, with TRBD2 identical over 7 bases. The CDR3 loop spans 13 amino acids. V was clipped by 1 base and J by 3 bases; unmatched bases: 0. Germline assignment: CDR1 MGHRA and CDR2 YSYEKL. CDR3: CASSQGTSYEQYF. The CDR3 DNA reads TGCGCCAGCAGCCAAGGGACTAGCTACGAGCAGTACTTC.

This rearrangement joins TRBV28 to TRBJ1-5; no reliable D call. This CDR3 comprises 15 residues. The germline gives CDR1 MDHEN, CDR2 SYDVKM. V was shortened by 3 bases and J by 3 bases, with 12 bases between the two germline ends. The CDR3 DNA sequence: TGTGCCAGCAGTTTGGGCTCTATATTCAATCAGCCCCAGCATTTT. Its translation is CASSLGSIFNQPQHF.